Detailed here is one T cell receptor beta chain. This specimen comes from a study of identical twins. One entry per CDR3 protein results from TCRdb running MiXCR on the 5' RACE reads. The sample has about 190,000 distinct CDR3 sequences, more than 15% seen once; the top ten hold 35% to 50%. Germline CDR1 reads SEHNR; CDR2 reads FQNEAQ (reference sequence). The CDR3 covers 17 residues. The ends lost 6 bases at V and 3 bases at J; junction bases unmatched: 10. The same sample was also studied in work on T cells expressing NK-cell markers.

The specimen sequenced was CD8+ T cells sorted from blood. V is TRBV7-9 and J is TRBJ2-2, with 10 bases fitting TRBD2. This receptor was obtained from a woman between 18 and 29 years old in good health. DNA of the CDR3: TGTGCCAGCAGTAATCGCCTAGCGGGAGAGCACACCGGGGAGCTGTTTTTT. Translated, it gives CASSNRLAGEHTGELFF.